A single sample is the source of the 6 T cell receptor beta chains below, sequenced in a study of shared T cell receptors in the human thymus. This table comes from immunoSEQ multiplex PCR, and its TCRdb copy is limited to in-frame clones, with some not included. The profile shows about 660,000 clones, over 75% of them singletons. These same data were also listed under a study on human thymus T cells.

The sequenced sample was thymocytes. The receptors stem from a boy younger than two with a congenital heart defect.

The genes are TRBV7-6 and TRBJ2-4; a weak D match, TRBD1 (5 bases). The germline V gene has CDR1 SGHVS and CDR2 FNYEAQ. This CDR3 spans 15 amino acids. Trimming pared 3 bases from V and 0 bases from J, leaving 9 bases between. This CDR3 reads CASSFRAGAKNIQYF. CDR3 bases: TGTGCCAGCAGCTTCAGGGCCGGAGCCAAAAACATTCAGTACTTC.

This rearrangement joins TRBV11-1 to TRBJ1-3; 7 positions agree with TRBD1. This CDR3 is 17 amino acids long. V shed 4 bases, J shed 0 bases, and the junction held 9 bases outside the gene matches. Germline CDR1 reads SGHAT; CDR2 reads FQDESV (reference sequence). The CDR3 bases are TGTGCCAGCAGCTCCCGGGACAGCTCCGACTCTGGAAACACCATATATTTT. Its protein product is CASSSRDSSDSGNTIYF.

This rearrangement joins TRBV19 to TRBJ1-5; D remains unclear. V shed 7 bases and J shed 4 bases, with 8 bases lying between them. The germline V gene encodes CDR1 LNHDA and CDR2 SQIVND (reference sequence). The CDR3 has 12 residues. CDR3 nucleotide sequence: TGTGCCAGTACAGTTCAAAATCAGCCCCAGCATTTT. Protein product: CASTVQNQPQHF.

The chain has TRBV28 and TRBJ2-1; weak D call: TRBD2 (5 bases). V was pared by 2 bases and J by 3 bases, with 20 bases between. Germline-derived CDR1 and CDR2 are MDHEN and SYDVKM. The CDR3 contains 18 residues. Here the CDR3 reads CASSLERLVAKNYNEQFF. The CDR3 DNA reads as TGTGCCAGCAGTTTAGAACGACTTGTAGCGAAGAACTACAATGAGCAGTTCTTC.

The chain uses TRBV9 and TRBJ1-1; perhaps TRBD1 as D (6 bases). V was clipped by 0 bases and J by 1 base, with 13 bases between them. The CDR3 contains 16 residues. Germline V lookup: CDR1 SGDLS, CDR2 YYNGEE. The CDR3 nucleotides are TGTGCCAGCAGCGTAGGAGGGGGTTTTGAGAACACTGAAGCTTTCTTT. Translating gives CASSVGGGFENTEAFF.

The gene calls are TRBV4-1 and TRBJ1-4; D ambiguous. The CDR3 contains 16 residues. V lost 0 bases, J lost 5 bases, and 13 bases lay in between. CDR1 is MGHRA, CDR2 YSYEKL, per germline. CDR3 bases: TGCGCCAGCAGCCAAGATACGAGGGATCCCAATGAAAAACTGTTTTTT. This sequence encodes CASSQDTRDPNEKLFF.